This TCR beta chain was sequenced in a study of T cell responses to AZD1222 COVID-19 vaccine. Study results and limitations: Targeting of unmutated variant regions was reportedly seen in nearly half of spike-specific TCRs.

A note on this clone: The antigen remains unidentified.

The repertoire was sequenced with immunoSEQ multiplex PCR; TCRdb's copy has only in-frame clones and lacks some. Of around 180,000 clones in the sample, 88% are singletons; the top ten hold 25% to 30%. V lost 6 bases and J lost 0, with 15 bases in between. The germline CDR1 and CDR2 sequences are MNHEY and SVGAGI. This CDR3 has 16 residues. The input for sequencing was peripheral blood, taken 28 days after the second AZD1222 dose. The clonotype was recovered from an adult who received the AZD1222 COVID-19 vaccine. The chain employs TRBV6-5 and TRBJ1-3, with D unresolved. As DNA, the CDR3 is TGTGCCAGCAGCTACGAGCTGGGGAGCTCTGGAAACACCATATATTTT. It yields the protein CASSYELGSSGNTIYF.